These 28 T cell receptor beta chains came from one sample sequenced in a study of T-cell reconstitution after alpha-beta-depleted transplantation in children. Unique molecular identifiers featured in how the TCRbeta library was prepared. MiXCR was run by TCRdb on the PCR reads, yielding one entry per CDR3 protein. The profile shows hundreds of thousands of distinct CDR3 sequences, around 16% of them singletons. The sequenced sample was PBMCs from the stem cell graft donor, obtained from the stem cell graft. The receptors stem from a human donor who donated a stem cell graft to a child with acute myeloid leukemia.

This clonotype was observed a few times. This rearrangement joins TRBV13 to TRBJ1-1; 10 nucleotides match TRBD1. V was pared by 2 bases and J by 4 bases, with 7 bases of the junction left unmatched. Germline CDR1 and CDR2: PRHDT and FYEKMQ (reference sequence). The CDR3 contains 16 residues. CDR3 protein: CASSLRRQGAPTEAFF. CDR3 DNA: TGTGCCAGCAGCTTACGGAGACAGGGGGCGCCCACTGAAGCTTTCTTT.

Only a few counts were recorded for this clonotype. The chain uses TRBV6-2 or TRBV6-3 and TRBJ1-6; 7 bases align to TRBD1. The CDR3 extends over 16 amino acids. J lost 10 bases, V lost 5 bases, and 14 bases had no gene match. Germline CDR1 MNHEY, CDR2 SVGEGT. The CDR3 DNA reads TGTGCCAGCAGTAAGAGAGGACAGGCGGCTGGCTCACCCCTCCACTTT. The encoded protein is CASSKRGQAAGSPLHF.

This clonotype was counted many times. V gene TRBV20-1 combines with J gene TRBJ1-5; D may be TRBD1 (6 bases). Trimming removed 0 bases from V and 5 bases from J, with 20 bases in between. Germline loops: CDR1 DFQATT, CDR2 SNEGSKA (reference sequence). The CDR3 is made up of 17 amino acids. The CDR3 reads CSARERSRGRGDQPQHF. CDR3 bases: TGCAGTGCTAGAGAGCGTTCTAGGGGGAGAGGAGATCAGCCCCAGCATTTT.

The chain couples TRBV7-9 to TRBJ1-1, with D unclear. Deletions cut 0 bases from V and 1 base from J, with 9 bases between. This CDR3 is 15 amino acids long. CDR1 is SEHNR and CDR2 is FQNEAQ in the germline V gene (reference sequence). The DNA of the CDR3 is TGTGCCAGCAGCTTAGCTGGAGCACCGAACACTGAAGCTTTCTTT. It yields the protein CASSLAGAPNTEAFF.

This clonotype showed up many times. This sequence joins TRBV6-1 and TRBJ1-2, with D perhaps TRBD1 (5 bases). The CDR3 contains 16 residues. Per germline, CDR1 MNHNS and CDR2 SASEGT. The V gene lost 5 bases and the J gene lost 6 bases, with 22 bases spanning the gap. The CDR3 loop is CASSPSGSSGLNGYTF. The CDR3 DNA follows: TGTGCCAGCAGTCCCTCAGGGAGTTCTGGGTTGAATGGCTACACCTTC.

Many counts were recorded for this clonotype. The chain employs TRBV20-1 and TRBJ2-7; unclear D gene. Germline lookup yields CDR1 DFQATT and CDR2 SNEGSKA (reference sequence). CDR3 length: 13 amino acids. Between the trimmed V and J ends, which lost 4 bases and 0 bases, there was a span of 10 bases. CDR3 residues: CSAMAVDSYEQYF. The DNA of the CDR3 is TGCAGTGCTATGGCCGTCGACTCCTACGAGCAGTACTTC.

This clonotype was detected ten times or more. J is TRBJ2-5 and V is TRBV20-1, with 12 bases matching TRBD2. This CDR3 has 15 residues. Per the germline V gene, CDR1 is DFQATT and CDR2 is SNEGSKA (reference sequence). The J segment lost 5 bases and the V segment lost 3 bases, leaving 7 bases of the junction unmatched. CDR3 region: CSASFLAGGPETQYF. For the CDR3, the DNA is TGCAGTGCTAGTTTCCTAGCGGGGGGGCCTGAGACCCAGTACTTC.

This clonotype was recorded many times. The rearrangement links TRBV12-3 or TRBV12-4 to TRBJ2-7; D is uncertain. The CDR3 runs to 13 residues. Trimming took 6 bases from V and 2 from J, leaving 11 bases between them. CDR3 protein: CASSLGSPYEQYF. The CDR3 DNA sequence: TGTGCCAGCAGCCTCGGGTCTCCCTACGAGCAGTACTTC.

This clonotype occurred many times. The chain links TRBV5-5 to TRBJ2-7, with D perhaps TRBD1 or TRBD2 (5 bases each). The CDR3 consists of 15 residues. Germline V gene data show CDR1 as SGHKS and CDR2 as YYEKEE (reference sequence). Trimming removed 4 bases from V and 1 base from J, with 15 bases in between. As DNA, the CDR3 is TGTGCCAGCAGCCTCAGGGACCCTGATTCCTACGAGCAGTACTTC. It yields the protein CASSLRDPDSYEQYF.

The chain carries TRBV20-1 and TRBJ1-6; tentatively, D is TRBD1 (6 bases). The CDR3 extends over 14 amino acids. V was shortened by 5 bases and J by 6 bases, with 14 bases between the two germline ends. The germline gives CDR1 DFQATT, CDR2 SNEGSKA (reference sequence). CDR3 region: CSASPGTLNSPLHF. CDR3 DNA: TGCAGTGCTTCACCCGGGACACTTAATTCACCCCTCCACTTT.

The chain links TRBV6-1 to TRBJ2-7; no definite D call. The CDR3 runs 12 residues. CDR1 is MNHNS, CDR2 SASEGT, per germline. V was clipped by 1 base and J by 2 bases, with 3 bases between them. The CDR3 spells CASSEVPYEQYF. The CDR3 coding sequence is TGTGCCAGCAGTGAAGTACCCTACGAGCAGTACTTC.

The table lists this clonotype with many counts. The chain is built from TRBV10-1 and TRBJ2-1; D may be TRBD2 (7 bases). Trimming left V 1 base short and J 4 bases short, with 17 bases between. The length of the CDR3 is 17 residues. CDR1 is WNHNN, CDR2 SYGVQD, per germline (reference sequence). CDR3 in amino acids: CASSEFIRGGCYNEQFF. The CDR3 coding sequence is TGCGCCAGCAGTGAGTTTATAAGGGGGGGATGTTACAATGAGCAGTTCTTC.

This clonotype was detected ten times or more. Here the CDR3 DNA reads TGCAGTGCTATTTTTGAGGACCGACTTGGCTACACCTTC. This sequence encodes CSAIFEDRLGYTF. J is TRBJ1-2 and V is TRBV20-1; no reliable D call. The CDR3 runs 13 residues. V was clipped by 4 bases and J by 7 bases, with 16 bases between them. Per the germline V gene, CDR1 is DFQATT and CDR2 is SNEGSKA (reference sequence).

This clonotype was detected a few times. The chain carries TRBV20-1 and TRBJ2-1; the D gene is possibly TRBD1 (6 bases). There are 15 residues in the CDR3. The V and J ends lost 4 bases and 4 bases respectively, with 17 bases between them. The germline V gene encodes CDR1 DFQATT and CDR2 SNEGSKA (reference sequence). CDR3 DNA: TGCAGTGCTAAACAGGGAACCTACACTTACAATGAGCAGTTCTTC. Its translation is CSAKQGTYTYNEQFF.

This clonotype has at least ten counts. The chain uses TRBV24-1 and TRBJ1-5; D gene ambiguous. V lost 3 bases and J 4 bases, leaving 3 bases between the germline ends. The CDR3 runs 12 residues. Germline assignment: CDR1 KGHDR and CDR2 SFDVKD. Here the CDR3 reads CATSDQNQPQHF. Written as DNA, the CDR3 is TGTGCCACCAGTGATCAAAATCAGCCCCAGCATTTT.

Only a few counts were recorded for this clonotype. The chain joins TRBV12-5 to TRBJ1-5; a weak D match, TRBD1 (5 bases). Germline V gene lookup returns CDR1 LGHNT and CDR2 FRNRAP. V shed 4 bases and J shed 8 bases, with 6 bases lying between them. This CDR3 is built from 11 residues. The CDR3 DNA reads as TGTGCTAGTGGTTCCAGGGAGCCCCAGCATTTT. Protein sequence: CASGSREPQHF.

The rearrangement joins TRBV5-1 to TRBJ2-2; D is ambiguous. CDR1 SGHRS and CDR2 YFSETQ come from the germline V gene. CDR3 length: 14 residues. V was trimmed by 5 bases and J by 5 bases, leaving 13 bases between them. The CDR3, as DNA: TGCGCCAGCAGTTCTGGTATCGGGACCGGGGAGCTGTTTTTT. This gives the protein CASSSGIGTGELFF.

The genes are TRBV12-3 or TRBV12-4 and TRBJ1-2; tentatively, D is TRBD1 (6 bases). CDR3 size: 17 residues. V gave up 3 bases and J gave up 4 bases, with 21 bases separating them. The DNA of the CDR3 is TGTGCCAGCAGTTTCCCCCCGGGGGCCGCTTCTTCCTATGGCTACACCTTC. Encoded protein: CASSFPPGAASSYGYTF.

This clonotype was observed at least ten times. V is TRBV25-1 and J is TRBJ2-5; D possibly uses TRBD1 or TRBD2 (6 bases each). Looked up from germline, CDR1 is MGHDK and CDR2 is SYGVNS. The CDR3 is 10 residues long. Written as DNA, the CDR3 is TGTGCGGGGGGCGAAGAGACCCAGTACTTC. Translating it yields CAGGEETQYF.

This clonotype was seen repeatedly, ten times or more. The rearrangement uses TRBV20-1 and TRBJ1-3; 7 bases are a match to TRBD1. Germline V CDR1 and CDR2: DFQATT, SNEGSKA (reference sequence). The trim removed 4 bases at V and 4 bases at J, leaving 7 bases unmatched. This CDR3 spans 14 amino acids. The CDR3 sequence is CSATDREKGNTIYF. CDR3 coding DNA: TGCAGTGCTACCGACAGGGAGAAGGGAAACACCATATATTTT.

In DNA, the CDR3 is TGTGCCAGCAGCCCGGACAGGGATCAAGAGACCCAGTACTTC. Amino acids: CASSPDRDQETQYF. This chain uses TRBV6-1 with TRBJ2-5; 8 bases are a match to TRBD1. Germline lookup yields CDR1 MNHNS and CDR2 SASEGT. V lost 6 bases, J lost 2 bases, and 5 bases stayed unmatched. The CDR3 contains 14 residues.

CDR3 in DNA: TGTGCCAGCAGCTTAGGGGACAGGGGGTGGTCACCCCTCCACTTT. This gives the protein CASSLGDRGWSPLHF. This chain joins TRBV7-9 and TRBJ1-6, with 11 bases matching TRBD1. CDR1 SEHNR and CDR2 FQNEAQ come from the germline V gene (reference sequence). The CDR3 totals 15 residues. The trim removed 1 base at V and 10 bases at J, leaving 3 bases unmatched. Filled out from reference TRBV7-9 and TRBJ1-6, the complete variable domain reads DTGVSQNPRHKITKRGQNVTFRCDPISEHNRLYWYRQTLGQGPEFLTYFQNEAQLEKSRLLSDRFSAERPKGSFSTLEIQRTEQGDSAMYLCASSLGDRGWSPLHFGNGTRLTVT.

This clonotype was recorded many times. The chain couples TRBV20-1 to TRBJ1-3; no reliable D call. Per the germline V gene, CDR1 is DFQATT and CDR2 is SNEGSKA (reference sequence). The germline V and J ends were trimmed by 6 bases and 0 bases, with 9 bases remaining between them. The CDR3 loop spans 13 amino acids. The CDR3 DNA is TGCAGTGCCTACCTGAGCTCTGGAAACACCATATATTTT. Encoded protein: CSAYLSSGNTIYF.

The CDR3 here is CASSFQGAAYQETQYF. As DNA, the CDR3 is TGCGCCAGCAGCTTCCAGGGGGCGGCCTACCAAGAGACCCAGTACTTC. J is TRBJ2-5 and V is TRBV5-1; TRBD1 aligns across 8 bases. The V segment lost 2 bases and the J segment 0 bases; nucleotides outside the gene matches: 6. The CDR3 runs 16 residues. The germline V gene encodes CDR1 SGHRS and CDR2 YFSETQ.

CDR3 nucleotide sequence: TGTGCCAGCAGCTTGATCCACACCGGGGAGCTGTTTTTT. Amino acid sequence: CASSLIHTGELFF. The chain recombines TRBV7-2 with TRBJ2-2, with unresolved D. V lost 3 bases to trimming and J lost 3 bases, with 5 bases between them. Germline CDR1 is SGHTA and CDR2 is FQGNSA. This CDR3 contains 13 residues.

DNA for the CDR3: TGTGCCAGCAGCTTGGATTGGGGGTCCAGCTCCTACGAGCAGTACGTC. This codes for CASSLDWGSSSYEQYV. The chain links TRBV5-6 to TRBJ2-7; the D call may be TRBD1 or TRBD2 (5 bases each). Between the trimmed V and J ends, which lost 0 bases and 0 bases, there was a span of 13 bases. The CDR3 covers 16 residues. Germline V gene sequence: CDR1 SGHDT, CDR2 YYEEEE.

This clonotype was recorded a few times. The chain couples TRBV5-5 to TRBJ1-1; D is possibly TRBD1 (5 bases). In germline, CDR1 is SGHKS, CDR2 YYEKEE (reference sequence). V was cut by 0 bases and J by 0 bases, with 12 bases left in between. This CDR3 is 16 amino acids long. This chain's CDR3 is CASSLADWGMNTEAFF. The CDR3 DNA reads TGTGCCAGCAGCTTGGCCGACTGGGGGATGAACACTGAAGCTTTCTTT. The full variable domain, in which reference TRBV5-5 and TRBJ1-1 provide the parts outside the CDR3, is DAGVTQSPTHLIKTRGQQVTLRCSPISGHKSVSWYQQVLGQGPQFIFQYYEKEERGRGNFPDRFSARQFPNYSSELNVNALLLGDSALYLCASSLADWGMNTEAFFGQGTRLTVV.

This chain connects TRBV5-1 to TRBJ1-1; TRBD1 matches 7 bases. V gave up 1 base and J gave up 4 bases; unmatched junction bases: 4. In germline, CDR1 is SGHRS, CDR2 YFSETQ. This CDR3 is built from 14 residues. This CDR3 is CASSLNRGSTEAFF. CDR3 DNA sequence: TGCGCCAGCAGCTTGAACAGGGGATCCACTGAAGCTTTCTTT.